This entry lists 22 T cell receptor beta chains sequenced from one sample in a study of blood T cell repertoires in COVID-19. TCRdb keeps only in-frame clones here, not all; method: immunoSEQ multiplex PCR. The repertoire holds roughly 77,000 clones, with 85% to 90% as singletons. Sequencing used peripheral blood. All receptors derive from a man aged 45 to 65 with active COVID-19.

The chain uses TRBV9 and TRBJ2-2; perhaps TRBD2 as D (7 bases). Trimming shortened V by 0 bases and J by 8 bases, and 17 bases separated the two germline ends. The length of the CDR3 is 16 residues. Germline CDR1 and CDR2: SGDLS and YYNGEE. CDR3 DNA: TGTGCCAGCAGCGTAGGGGCGGGGGCCCCGAGGGGGGAGCTGTTTTTT. It yields the protein CASSVGAGAPRGELFF.

This clone was seen once. J is TRBJ2-2 and V is TRBV28, with TRBD2 identical over 11 bases. V gave up 6 bases and J gave up 0 bases; unmatched junction bases: 6. This CDR3 has 17 residues. The germline CDR1 and CDR2 sequences are MDHEN and SYDVKM. The CDR3 region has the DNA TGTGCCAGCAGCGCTAGCGGGGGGTACGCGAACACCGGGGAGCTGTTTTTT. Protein product: CASSASGGYANTGELFF.

The rearrangement uses TRBV5-4 and TRBJ2-4; 11 bases are shared with TRBD2. J was trimmed by 6 bases and V by 3 bases; bases with no gene match: 11. CDR1 SGHNT and CDR2 YYREEE come from the germline V gene (reference sequence). The CDR3 covers 17 residues. CDR3 in amino acids: CASSSLGGSGRVNIQYF. The CDR3 DNA is TGTGCCAGCAGCTCCCTCGGGGGTAGCGGGAGGGTAAACATTCAGTACTTC.

The chain links TRBV5-1 to TRBJ1-1; TRBD1 matches at 9 bases. The length of the CDR3 is 17 residues. V was clipped by 0 bases and J by 1 base; unmatched bases: 7. Germline CDR1 reads SGHRS; CDR2 reads YFSETQ. The CDR3 protein is CASSLGGTGTGNTEAFF. As DNA, the CDR3 is TGCGCCAGCAGCTTGGGAGGGACAGGGACTGGGAACACTGAAGCTTTCTTT. The full variable domain, completed using reference TRBV5-1 and TRBJ1-1, is KAGVTQTPRYLIKTRGQQVTLSCSPISGHRSVSWYQQTPGQGLQFLFEYFSETQRNKGNFPGRFSGRQFSNSRSEMNVSTLELGDSALYLCASSLGGTGTGNTEAFFGQGTRLTVV.

This clone was detected only once. The CDR3 reads CAGKNRQNPSSYNEQFF. In nucleotides, the CDR3 is TGTGCCGGCAAAAACAGACAGAACCCAAGCTCCTACAATGAGCAGTTCTTC. The chain joins TRBV2 to TRBJ2-1; D might be TRBD1 (5 bases). Germline CDR1 reads SNHLY; CDR2 reads FYNNEI. The ends were cut back, 11 bases at V and 0 bases at J, with 23 bases in the middle. The CDR3 consists of 17 residues. Full variable domain (remainder filled in from reference TRBV2 and TRBJ2-1): EPEVTQTPSHQVTQMGQEVILRCVPISNHLYFYWYRQILGQKVEFLVSFYNNEISEKSEIFDDQFSVERPDGSNFTLKIRSTKLEDSAMYFCAGKNRQNPSSYNEQFFGPGTRLTVL.

The chain employs TRBV4-2 and TRBJ2-1; 8 bases align to TRBD2. Germline CDR1 and CDR2: LGHNA and YNFKEQ. CDR3 length: 15 residues. V was pared by 4 bases and J by 5 bases, with 7 bases of the junction left unmatched. The CDR3 nucleotides are TGTGCCAGCAGCCTTGACGGGGGGGCCGACAATGAGCAGTTCTTC. Translation gives CASSLDGGADNEQFF.

This chain joins TRBV7-9 and TRBJ2-6; D is perhaps TRBD2 (5 bases). The germline V gene encodes CDR1 SEHNR and CDR2 FQNEAQ (reference sequence). Trimming pared 2 bases from V and 1 base from J, leaving 12 bases between. The CDR3 runs to 17 residues. This CDR3 reads CASSLRQTISGANVLTF. The CDR3, as DNA: TGTGCCAGCAGCTTACGCCAGACTATATCTGGGGCCAACGTCCTGACTTTC.

The table lists this clone with a few counts. The CDR3 DNA follows: TGTGCCAGCAGCTTAGGGGGCACAGATCACACTGAAGCTTTCTTT. It translates to CASSLGGTDHTEAFF. The chain uses TRBV7-9 and TRBJ1-1; a weak D match, TRBD1 (5 bases). CDR3 length equals 15 residues. The ends were cut back, 1 base at V and 3 bases at J, with 12 bases in the middle. Germline CDR1 SEHNR, CDR2 FQNEAQ (reference sequence). The full variable domain, completed using reference TRBV7-9 and TRBJ1-1, is DTGVSQNPRHKITKRGQNVTFRCDPISEHNRLYWYRQTLGQGPEFLTYFQNEAQLEKSRLLSDRFSAERPKGSFSTLEIQRTEQGDSAMYLCASSLGGTDHTEAFFGQGTRLTVV.

The chain joins TRBV15 to TRBJ1-4, with D maybe TRBD1 (6 bases). The CDR3 length is 15 residues. Germline V gene lookup returns CDR1 LNHNV and CDR2 YYDKDF (reference sequence). V was shortened by 0 bases and J by 7 bases, with 12 bases between the two germline ends. In DNA form, the CDR3 reads TGTGCCACCAGCAGAGACAGGGGAAGAGGTGAAAAACTGTTTTTT. Translation: CATSRDRGRGEKLFF.

J is TRBJ2-1 and V is TRBV3-1 (or the pseudogene TRBV3-2); 11 nucleotides align to TRBD2. The germline CDR1 and CDR2 sequences are LGHDT and YNNKEL (reference sequence). V shed 3 bases and J 5 bases; nucleotides not matched to a gene: 9. There are 17 residues in the CDR3. The CDR3 sequence: CASSQGKRLAGNNEQFF. For the CDR3, the DNA is TGTGCCAGCAGCCAGGGGAAAAGACTAGCGGGAAACAATGAGCAGTTCTTC.

CDR3 in DNA: TGTGCCAGCAGCCCCCCTAGCGTGGAGCAGTTCTTC. Translating gives CASSPPSVEQFF. V and J are TRBV7-8 and TRBJ2-1; possibly TRBD2 for D (6 bases). Germline V gives CDR1 SGHVS, CDR2 FQNEAQ. V was pared by 5 bases and J by 10 bases, with 12 bases between. The CDR3 runs to 12 residues. The full variable domain, in which reference TRBV7-8 and TRBJ2-1 provide the parts outside the CDR3, is GAGVSQSPRYKVAKRGQDVALRCDPISGHVSLFWYQQALGQGPEFLTYFQNEAQLDKSGLPSDRFFAERPEGSVSTLKIQRTQQEDSAVYLCASSPPSVEQFFGPGTRLTVL.

V and J are TRBV5-1 and TRBJ2-7; D uncertain. CDR1 SGHRS and CDR2 YFSETQ come from the germline V gene. The CDR3 runs to 13 residues. V lost 0 bases to trimming and J lost 3 bases, with 7 bases between them. The CDR3 nucleotides are TGCGCCAGCAGCTTGGGCAGTCTCTACGAGCAGTACTTC. This gives the protein CASSLGSLYEQYF. Together with reference TRBV5-1 and TRBJ2-7, the CDR3 gives the full variable domain: KAGVTQTPRYLIKTRGQQVTLSCSPISGHRSVSWYQQTPGQGLQFLFEYFSETQRNKGNFPGRFSGRQFSNSRSEMNVSTLELGDSALYLCASSLGSLYEQYFGPGTRLTVT.

The chain combines TRBV7-9 with TRBJ1-4, with D perhaps TRBD1 (5 bases). CDR1 and CDR2 from the germline V gene are SEHNR and FQNEAQ (reference sequence). With 5 bases removed from V and 4 bases from J, the gap between germline ends came to 17 bases. The CDR3 runs 16 residues. The CDR3 coding sequence is TGTGCCAGCAGCGACGCGGATTGGGGACTTAATGAAAAACTGTTTTTT. Its translation: CASSDADWGLNEKLFF.

This clone was seen only once. The CDR3 protein is CASSEAVMNTEAFF. Written as DNA, the CDR3 is TGCGCCAGCAGTGAGGCGGTCATGAACACTGAAGCTTTCTTT. V gene TRBV10-2 combines with J gene TRBJ1-1; D gene uncertain. The CDR3 is 14 residues long. V lost 2 bases to trimming and J lost 0 bases, with 7 bases between them. In germline, CDR1 is WSHSY, CDR2 SAAADI.

This clone was recorded only once. The chain joins TRBV2 to TRBJ1-4; no definite D call. This CDR3 has 15 amino acids. Per the germline V gene, CDR1 is SNHLY and CDR2 is FYNNEI. Trimming removed 2 bases from V and 4 bases from J, with 11 bases in between. The CDR3 DNA reads TGTGCCAGCAGTGAAAGTGGACTGTTTAATGAAAAACTGTTTTTT. This codes for CASSESGLFNEKLFF.

The chain combines TRBV2 with TRBJ2-7; tentative D call: TRBD1 (8 bases). This CDR3 has 14 amino acids. Per the germline V gene, CDR1 is SNHLY and CDR2 is FYNNEI. V was cut by 6 bases and J by 6 bases, with 18 bases left in between. The CDR3 DNA reads as TGTGCCAGCAGCTACGGACAGGGAGGGGTCGAGCAGTACTTC. Its translation is CASSYGQGGVEQYF. Combining the CDR3 with reference TRBV2 and TRBJ2-7 gives the whole variable domain EPEVTQTPSHQVTQMGQEVILRCVPISNHLYFYWYRQILGQKVEFLVSFYNNEISEKSEIFDDQFSVERPDGSNFTLKIRSTKLEDSAMYFCASSYGQGGVEQYFGPGTRLTVT.

This clone was observed a few times. The chain employs TRBV11-3 and TRBJ2-5; 10 bases map to TRBD2. The CDR3 has 14 amino acids. Germline lookup yields CDR1 SGHNT and CDR2 YENEEA. V lost 5 bases and J lost 4; bases outside the gene matches: 4. CDR3 region: CASSPSGGAETQYF. The CDR3 bases are TGTGCCAGCAGCCCCAGCGGGGGGGCAGAGACCCAGTACTTC.

The chain couples TRBV5-6 to TRBJ1-1, with 7 bases identical to TRBD1. J was trimmed by 0 bases and V by 3 bases; bases with no gene match: 5. The CDR3 is made up of 15 amino acids. CDR1 is SGHDT, CDR2 YYEEEE, per germline. CDR3 sequence (DNA): TGTGCCAGCAGCTGGGGACAGACCATGAACACTGAAGCTTTCTTT. Translating it yields CASSWGQTMNTEAFF. The whole variable domain, remainder taken from reference TRBV5-6 and TRBJ1-1, is DAGVTQSPTHLIKTRGQQVTLRCSPKSGHDTVSWYQQALGQGPQFIFQYYEEEERQRGNFPDRFSGHQFPNYSSELNVNALLLGDSALYLCASSWGQTMNTEAFFGQGTRLTVV.

V gene TRBV5-1 combines with J gene TRBJ1-1, with D unclear. The V end lost 2 bases, the J end lost 0 bases, and 11 bases lay between the germline ends. CDR3 length: 15 amino acids. Germline CDR1 SGHRS, CDR2 YFSETQ. CDR3 bases: TGCGCCAGCAGCTTTGGAGGGCAGTTGAACACTGAAGCTTTCTTT. Protein product: CASSFGGQLNTEAFF.

The genes are TRBV4-1 and TRBJ1-1, with D maybe TRBD1 (5 bases). Germline CDR1 reads MGHRA; CDR2 reads YSYEKL. The length of the CDR3 is 13 residues. The germline V and J ends were trimmed by 0 bases and 8 bases, with 10 bases remaining between them. The CDR3 protein is CASSQDIRTEAFF. CDR3 nucleotides: TGCGCCAGCAGCCAAGATATAAGGACAGAAGCTTTCTTT.

This clone appeared once. The V and J genes are TRBV10-2 and TRBJ1-4; 7 bases align to TRBD1. The CDR3 length is 15 residues. Per germline, CDR1 WSHSY and CDR2 SAAADI. V gave up 6 bases and J gave up 0 bases; unmatched junction bases: 4. The CDR3 bases are TGCGCCAGCAGGGAGGGGACAGCAACTAATGAAAAACTGTTTTTT. Encoded protein: CASREGTATNEKLFF.

The chain couples TRBV18 to TRBJ1-5; D unclear. Trimming took off 6 bases at V and 6 bases at J, with 15 bases between the two ends. The CDR3 length is 14 residues. Germline-derived CDR1 and CDR2 are KGHSH and LQKENI. The CDR3 DNA follows: TGTGCCAGCTCCCCGACTGCGGAAGCTCAGCCCCAGCATTTT. It yields the protein CASSPTAEAQPQHF. The full variable domain, rest sourced from reference TRBV18 and TRBJ1-5, is NAGVMQNPRHLVRRRGQEARLRCSPMKGHSHVYWYRQLPEEGLKFMVYLQKENIIDESGMPKERFSAEFPKEGPSILRIQQVVRGDSAAYFCASSPTAEAQPQHFGDGTRLSIL.